A selection of T cell receptor beta chains follows, all from one sample in a study of blood T cell repertoires in COVID-19. TCRdb's table, derived via immunoSEQ multiplex PCR, lists solely in-frame clones and lacks some. The sample lists about 55,000 clones, 70% to 75% seen once, with roughly 14% in the top ten. Source material: peripheral blood. The receptor set was obtained from a woman in her seventies with acute or convalescent COVID-19. Each CDR3 is given with its conserved first and last residue. Fields, in order: D gene, J gene, clone size, V gene, CDR3 DNA, CDR3 protein. D genes are given only for firm matches. Some rows have no size entry. The others give once, few or many, or a class for an expanded clone.

>-|TRBJ1-6|-|TRBV7-9
TGTGCCAGCAGCCCAACCCAGGGGTCCCTCCACTTT
CASSPTQGSLHF
>-|TRBJ1-2|-|TRBV6-5
TGTGCCAGCATCCTTTCACAGGCTACCTATGGCTACACCTTC
CASILSQATYGYTF
>-|TRBJ1-1|-|TRBV15
TGTGCCACCAGCAGAGATCTTGTGTTTGGGGGCCATGAAGCTTTCTTT
CATSRDLVFGGHEAFF
>TRBD2|TRBJ2-5|-|TRBV10-3
TGTGCCATCAGTGAAGGTTCTAGCGGGGGAAAAGAGACCCAGTACTTC
CAISEGSSGGKETQYF
>TRBD2|TRBJ2-7|-|TRBV5-4
TGTGCCAGCAGCTTGGGCCTAGCGGGGGGCAGCTACGAGCAGTACTTC
CASSLGLAGGSYEQYF
>TRBD1|TRBJ2-5|once|TRBV5-1
TGCGCCAGCAGCCCCAGGGGGCTCAAAGCGAGGGAGACCCAGTACTTC
CASSPRGLKARETQYF
>-|TRBJ1-3|-|TRBV9
TGTGCCAGCAGCGTAAAGGGGTATTCTGGAAACACCATATATTTT
CASSVKGYSGNTIYF
>TRBD1|TRBJ1-1|-|TRBV6-5
TGTGCCAGCAGCGCGGACAGGGGGGACACTGAAGCTTTCTTT
CASSADRGDTEAFF
>TRBD2|TRBJ2-3|-|TRBV5-4
TGTGCCAGCAGCTCCCCCGGGGGGGCCCGCCCAGATACGCAGTATTTT
CASSSPGGARPDTQYF
>TRBD1|TRBJ1-5|-|TRBV19
TGTGCCGCCGGACAGGGGATCAATCAGCCCCAGCATTTT
CAAGQGINQPQHF
>-|TRBJ2-7|medium-sized|TRBV5-1
TGCGCCAGCAAGGCAGGGGATAACGAGCAGTACTTC
CASKAGDNEQYF